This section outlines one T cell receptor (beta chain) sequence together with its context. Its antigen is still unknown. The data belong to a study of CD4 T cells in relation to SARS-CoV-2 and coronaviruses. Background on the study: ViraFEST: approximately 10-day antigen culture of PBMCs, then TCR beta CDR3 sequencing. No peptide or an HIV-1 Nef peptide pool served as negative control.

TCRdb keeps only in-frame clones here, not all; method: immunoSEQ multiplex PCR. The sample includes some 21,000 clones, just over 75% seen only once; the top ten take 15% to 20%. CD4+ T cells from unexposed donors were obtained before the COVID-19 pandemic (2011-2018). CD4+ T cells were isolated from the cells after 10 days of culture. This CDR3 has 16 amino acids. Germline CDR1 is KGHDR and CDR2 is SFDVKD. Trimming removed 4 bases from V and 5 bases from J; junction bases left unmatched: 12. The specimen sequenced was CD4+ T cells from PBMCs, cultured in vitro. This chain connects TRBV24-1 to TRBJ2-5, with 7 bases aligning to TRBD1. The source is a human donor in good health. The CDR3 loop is CATSDRDSSLPETQYF. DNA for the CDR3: TGTGCCACCAGTGACCGGGACAGCTCCCTCCCTGAGACCCAGTACTTC.